Only a few counts were recorded for the clone carrying this TCR beta chain. The data were taken from a study of identical twins. CDR3 length: 16 amino acids. Unmatched junction bases numbered 10, after V lost 7 bases and J lost 8 bases. Using its own MiXCR run on the 5' RACE reads, TCRdb lists one record per CDR3 protein. This table has 350,000 to 450,000 distinct CDR3 sequences, approximately 18% appearing once. The chain uses TRBV12-3 or TRBV12-4 and TRBJ2-1; 14 bases are a match to TRBD2. The sample consisted of naive T cells sorted from blood. The origin of this receptor is a man in his fifties in good health. CDR3 nucleotides: TGTGCCAGCAAACTAGGGACTAGCGGGAGTATCTATGAGCAGTTCTTC. Its protein is CASKLGTSGSIYEQFF.